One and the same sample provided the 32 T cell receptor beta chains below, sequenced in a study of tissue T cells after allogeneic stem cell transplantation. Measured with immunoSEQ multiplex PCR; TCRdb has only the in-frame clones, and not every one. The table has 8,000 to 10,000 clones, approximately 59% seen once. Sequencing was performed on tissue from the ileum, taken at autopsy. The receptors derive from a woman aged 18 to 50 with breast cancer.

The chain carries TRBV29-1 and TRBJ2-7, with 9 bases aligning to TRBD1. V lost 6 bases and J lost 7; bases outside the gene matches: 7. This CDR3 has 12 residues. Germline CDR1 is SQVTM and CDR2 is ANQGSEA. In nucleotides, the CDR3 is TGCAGCGTCCGCGAGGGACAGGGAGAGCAGTACTTC. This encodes CSVREGQGEQYF.

CDR3 in DNA: TGTGCCAGCTCACCAATAATGCCCTATTTTAGGAGCTCCTACGAGCAGTACTTC. Amino acids: CASSPIMPYFRSSYEQYF. J is TRBJ2-7 and V is TRBV18, with D uncertain. Trimming pared 2 bases from V and 0 bases from J, leaving 20 bases between. Germline V gives CDR1 KGHSH, CDR2 LQKENI. This CDR3 spans 18 amino acids.

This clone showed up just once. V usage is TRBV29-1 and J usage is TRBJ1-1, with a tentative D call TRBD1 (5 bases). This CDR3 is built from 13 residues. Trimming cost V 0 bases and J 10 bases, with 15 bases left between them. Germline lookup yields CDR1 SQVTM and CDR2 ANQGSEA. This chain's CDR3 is CSVEDPGRNGAFF. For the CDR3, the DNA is TGCAGCGTTGAAGATCCAGGGAGAAACGGAGCTTTCTTT.

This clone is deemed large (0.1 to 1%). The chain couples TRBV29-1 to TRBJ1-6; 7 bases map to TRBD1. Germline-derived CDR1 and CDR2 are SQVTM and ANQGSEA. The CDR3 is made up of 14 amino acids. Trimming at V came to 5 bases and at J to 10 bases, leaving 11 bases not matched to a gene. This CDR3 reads CSVSLTGLGSPLHF. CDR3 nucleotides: TGCAGCGTTAGCCTGACAGGGTTGGGCTCACCCCTCCACTTT.

The CDR3 here is CASSFRHTEAFF. CDR3 DNA sequence: TGTGCCAGCAGTTTCCGTCACACTGAAGCTTTCTTT. V usage is TRBV27 and J usage is TRBJ1-1; D not resolved. The CDR3 consists of 12 residues. V dropped 3 bases and J dropped 3 bases, with 5 bases sitting between them. In germline, CDR1 is MNHEY, CDR2 SMNVEV (reference sequence).

CDR3 bases: TGTGCCAGCACTGGGACAGGGTATCGGGAGCAGTACTTC. It is translated as CASTGTGYREQYF. The J gene is TRBJ2-7, the V gene TRBV28, with TRBD1 matching over 9 bases. The CDR3 consists of 13 residues. The V gene's germline CDR1 is MDHEN and CDR2 SYDVKM. V shed 7 bases, J shed 7 bases, and the junction held 8 bases outside the gene matches.

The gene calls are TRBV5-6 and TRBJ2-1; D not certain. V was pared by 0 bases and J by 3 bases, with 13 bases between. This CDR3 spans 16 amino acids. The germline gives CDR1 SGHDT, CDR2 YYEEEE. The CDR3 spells CASSLGSSPGYNEQFF. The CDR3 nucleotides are TGTGCCAGCAGCTTGGGGTCATCTCCGGGCTACAATGAGCAGTTCTTC.

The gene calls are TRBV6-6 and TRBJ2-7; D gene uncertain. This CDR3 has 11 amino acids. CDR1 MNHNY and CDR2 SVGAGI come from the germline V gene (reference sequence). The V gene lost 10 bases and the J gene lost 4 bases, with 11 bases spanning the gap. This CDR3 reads CATRMGYEQYF. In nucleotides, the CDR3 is TGTGCCACCAGGATGGGTTACGAGCAGTACTTC.

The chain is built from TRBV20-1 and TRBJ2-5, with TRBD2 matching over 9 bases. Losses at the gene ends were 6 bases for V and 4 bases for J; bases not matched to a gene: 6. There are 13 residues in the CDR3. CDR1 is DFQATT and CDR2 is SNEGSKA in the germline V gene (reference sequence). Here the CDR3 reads CSASNSGGETQYF. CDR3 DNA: TGCAGTGCAAGTAATAGCGGGGGAGAGACCCAGTACTTC.

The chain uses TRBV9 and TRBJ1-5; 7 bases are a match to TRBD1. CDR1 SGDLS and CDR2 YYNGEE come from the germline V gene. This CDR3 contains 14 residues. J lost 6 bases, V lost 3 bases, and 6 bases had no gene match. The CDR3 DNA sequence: TGTGCCAGCAGCGGACGGACAGGCGGTCAGCCCCAGCATTTT. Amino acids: CASSGRTGGQPQHF. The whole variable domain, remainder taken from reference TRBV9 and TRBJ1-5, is DSGVTQTPKHLITATGQRVTLRCSPRSGDLSVYWYQQSLDQGLQFLIQYYNGEERAKGNILERFSAQQFPDLHSELNLSSLELGDSALYFCASSGRTGGQPQHFGDGTRLSIL.

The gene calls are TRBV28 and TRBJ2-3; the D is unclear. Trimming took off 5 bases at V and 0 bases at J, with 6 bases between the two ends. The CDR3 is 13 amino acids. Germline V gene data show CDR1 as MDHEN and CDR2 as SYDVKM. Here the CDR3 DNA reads TGTGCCAGCAGTCGAATTAGCACAGATACGCAGTATTTT. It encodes CASSRISTDTQYF.

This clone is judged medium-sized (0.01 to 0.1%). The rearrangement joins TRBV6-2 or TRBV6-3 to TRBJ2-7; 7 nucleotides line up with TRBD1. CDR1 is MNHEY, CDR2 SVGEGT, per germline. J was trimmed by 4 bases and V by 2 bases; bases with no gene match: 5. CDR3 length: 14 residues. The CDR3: CASSYVSGQYEQYF. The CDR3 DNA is TGTGCCAGCAGTTACGTGTCGGGACAGTACGAGCAGTACTTC.

The CDR3 bases are TGTGCCAGCAGCCCTTACAATGAGCAGTTCTTC. Protein: CASSPYNEQFF. The J gene is TRBJ2-1, the V gene TRBV6-2 or TRBV6-3; D remains unclear. The length of the CDR3 is 11 residues. V lost 6 bases, J lost 4 bases, and 4 bases lay in between. The germline gives CDR1 MNHEY, CDR2 SVGEGT.

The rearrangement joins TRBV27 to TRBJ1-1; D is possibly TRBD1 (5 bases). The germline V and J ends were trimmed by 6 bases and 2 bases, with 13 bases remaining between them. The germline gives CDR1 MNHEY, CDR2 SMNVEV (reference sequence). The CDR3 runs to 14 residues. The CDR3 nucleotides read TGTGCCAGCAGCTCGGGGAGGGGTAACACTGAAGCTTTCTTT. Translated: CASSSGRGNTEAFF.

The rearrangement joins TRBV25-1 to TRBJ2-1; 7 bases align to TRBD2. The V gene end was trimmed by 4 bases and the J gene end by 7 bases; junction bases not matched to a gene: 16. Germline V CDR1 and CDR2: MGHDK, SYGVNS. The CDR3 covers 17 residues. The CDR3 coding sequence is TGTGCCAGCAGTGCTACGCCGGGGGGAGCGGGTAAGAATGAGCAGTTCTTC. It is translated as CASSATPGGAGKNEQFF. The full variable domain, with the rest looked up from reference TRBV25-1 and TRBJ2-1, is EADIYQTPRYLVIGTGKKITLECSQTMGHDKMYWYQQDPGMELHLIHYSYGVNSTEKGDLSSESTVSRIRTEHFPLTLESARPSHTSQYLCASSATPGGAGKNEQFFGPGTRLTVL.

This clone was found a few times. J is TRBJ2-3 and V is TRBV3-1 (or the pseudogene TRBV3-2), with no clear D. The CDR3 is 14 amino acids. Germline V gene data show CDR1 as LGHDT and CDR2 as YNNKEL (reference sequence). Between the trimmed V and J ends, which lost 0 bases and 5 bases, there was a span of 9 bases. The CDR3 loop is CASSQEVYGDTQYF. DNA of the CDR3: TGTGCCAGCAGCCAAGAGGTTTATGGAGATACGCAGTATTTT.

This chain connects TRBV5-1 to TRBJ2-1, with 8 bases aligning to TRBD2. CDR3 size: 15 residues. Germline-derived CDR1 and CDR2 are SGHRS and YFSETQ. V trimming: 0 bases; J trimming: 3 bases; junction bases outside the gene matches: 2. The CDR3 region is CASSLEAGGYNEQFF. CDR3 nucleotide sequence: TGCGCCAGCAGCTTGGAGGCGGGGGGCTACAATGAGCAGTTCTTC.

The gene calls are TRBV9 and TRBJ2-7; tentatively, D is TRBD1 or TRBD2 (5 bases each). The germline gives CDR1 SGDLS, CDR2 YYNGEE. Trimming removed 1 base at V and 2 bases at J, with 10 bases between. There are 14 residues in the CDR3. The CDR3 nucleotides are TGTGCCAGCAGCGTAAGCAGGGACCCCTACGAGCAGTACTTC. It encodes CASSVSRDPYEQYF.

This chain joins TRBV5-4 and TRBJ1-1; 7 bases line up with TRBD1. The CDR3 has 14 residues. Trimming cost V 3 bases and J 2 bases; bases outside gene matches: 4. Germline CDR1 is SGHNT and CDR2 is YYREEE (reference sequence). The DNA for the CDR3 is TGTGCCAGCAGCTGGACAGGCCTAAACACTGAAGCTTTCTTT. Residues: CASSWTGLNTEAFF.

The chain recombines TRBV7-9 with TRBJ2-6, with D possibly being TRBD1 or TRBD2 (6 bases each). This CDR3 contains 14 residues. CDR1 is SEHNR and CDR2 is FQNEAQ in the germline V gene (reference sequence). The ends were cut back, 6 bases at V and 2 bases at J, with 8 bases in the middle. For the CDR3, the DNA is TGTGCCAGCAGGGGGGGCGCTGGGGCCAACGTCCTGACTTTC. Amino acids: CASRGGAGANVLTF.

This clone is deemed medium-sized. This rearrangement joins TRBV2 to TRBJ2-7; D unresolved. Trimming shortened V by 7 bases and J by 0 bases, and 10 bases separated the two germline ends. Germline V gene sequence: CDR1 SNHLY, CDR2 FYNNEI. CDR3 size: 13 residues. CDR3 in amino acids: CASMDASSYEQYF. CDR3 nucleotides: TGTGCCAGCATGGACGCAAGCTCCTACGAGCAGTACTTC. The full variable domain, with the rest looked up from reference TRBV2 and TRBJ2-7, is EPEVTQTPSHQVTQMGQEVILRCVPISNHLYFYWYRQILGQKVEFLVSFYNNEISEKSEIFDDQFSVERPDGSNFTLKIRSTKLEDSAMYFCASMDASSYEQYFGPGTRLTVT.

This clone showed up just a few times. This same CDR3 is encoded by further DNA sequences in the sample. The CDR3 loop reads CASSYRGGSPLHF. CDR3 DNA sequence: TGTGCCAGCAGTTACAGGGGAGGATCACCCCTCCACTTT. This chain uses TRBV6-2 or TRBV6-3 with TRBJ1-6; D is possibly TRBD1 (5 bases). Germline V gene lookup returns CDR1 MNHEY and CDR2 SVGEGT. The CDR3 is 13 residues long. Trimming removed 2 bases from V and 10 bases from J, with 9 bases in between.

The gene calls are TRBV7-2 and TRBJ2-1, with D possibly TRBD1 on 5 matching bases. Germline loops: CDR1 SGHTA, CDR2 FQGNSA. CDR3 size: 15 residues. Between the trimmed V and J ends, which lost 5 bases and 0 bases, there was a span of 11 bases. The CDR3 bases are TGTGCCAGCAGCGAGGTCCAGGGCTCCTACAATGAGCAGTTCTTC. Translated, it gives CASSEVQGSYNEQFF.

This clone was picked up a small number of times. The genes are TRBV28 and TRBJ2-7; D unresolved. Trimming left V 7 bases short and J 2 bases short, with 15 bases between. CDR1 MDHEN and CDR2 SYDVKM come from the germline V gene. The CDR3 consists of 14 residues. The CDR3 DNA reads TGTGCCAGCACCCCCCAACGGCGCCCCTACGAGCAGTACTTC. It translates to CASTPQRRPYEQYF.

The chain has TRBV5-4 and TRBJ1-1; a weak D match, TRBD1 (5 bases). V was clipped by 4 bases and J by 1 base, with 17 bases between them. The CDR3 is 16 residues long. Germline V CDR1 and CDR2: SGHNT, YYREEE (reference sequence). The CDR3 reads CASSPPGRRTNTEAFF. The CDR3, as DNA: TGTGCCAGCAGCCCCCCGGGACGGCGGACGAACACTGAAGCTTTCTTT.

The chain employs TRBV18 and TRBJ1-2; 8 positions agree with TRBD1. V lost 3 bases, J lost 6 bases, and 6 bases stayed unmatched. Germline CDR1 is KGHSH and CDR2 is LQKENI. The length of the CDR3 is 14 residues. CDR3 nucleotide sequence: TGTGCCAGCTCACCCGCAGGGGGCGGACATGGCTACACCTTC. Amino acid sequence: CASSPAGGGHGYTF.

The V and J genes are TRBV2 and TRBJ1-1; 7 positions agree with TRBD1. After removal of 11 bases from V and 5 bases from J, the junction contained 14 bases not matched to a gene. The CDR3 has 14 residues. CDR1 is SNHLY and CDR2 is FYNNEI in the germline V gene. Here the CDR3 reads CADGTGELGTEAFF. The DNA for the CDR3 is TGTGCCGACGGAACAGGGGAGCTAGGGACTGAAGCTTTCTTT.

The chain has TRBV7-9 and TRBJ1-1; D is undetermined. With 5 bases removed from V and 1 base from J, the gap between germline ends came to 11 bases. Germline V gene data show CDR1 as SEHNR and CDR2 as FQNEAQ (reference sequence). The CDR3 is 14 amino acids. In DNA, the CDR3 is TGTGCCAGCAGCGCCTCGAGGTCGAACACTGAAGCTTTCTTT. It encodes CASSASRSNTEAFF.

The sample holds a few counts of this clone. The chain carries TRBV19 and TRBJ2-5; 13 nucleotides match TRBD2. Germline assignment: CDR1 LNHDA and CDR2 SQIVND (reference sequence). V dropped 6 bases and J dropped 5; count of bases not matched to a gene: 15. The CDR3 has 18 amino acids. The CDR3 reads CASSRSGGLAGFLETQYF. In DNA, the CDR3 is TGTGCCAGTAGCAGATCCGGGGGACTAGCGGGATTTTTGGAGACCCAGTACTTC.

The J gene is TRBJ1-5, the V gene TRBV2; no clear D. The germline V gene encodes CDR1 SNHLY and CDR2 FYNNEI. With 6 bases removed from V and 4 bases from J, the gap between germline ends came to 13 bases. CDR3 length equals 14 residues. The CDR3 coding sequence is TGTGCCAGCAGCGGCACGGATTATAATCAGCCCCAGCATTTT. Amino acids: CASSGTDYNQPQHF.

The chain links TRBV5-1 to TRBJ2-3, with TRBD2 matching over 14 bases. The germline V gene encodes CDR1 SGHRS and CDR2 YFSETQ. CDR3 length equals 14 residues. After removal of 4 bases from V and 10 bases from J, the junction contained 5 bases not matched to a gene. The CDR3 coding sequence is TGCGCCAGCAGCACGGGACTAGCGGGAGTTTCGCAGTATTTT. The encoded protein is CASSTGLAGVSQYF.

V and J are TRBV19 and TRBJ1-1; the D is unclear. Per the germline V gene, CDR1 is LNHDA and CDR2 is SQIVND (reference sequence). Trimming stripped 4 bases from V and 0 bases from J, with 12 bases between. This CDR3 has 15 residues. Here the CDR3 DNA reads TGTGCCAGTAGTACGCCAGCCCTGCTGAACACTGAAGCTTTCTTT. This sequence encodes CASSTPALLNTEAFF.